The rows below give T cell receptor beta chains drawn from one sample of a study of blood T cell repertoires in COVID-19. Generated by immunoSEQ multiplex PCR, the TCRdb table keeps only in-frame clones and is missing some. This sample has 110,000 to 150,000 clones, with about four fifths found just once. Sample: PBMCs or T cells enriched from blood (not recorded which). These TCRs come from a man aged 45 to 65 who had recovered from COVID-19. Each CDR3 is given with its conserved first and last residue. D genes are given only for firm matches. Some rows mark clone size as missing; the rest say once, few, many or name a class of expanded clone.

j_gene | v_gene | abundance | len | d_gene | CDR3aa | CDR3nt
TRBJ2-7 | TRBV7-9 | - | 11 | - | CASSSVYEQYF | TGTGCCAGCAGCTCTGTCTACGAGCAGTACTTC
TRBJ1-1 | TRBV7-8 | - | 16 | - | CASSRERVQVNTEAFF | TGTGCCAGCAGCCGAGAAAGGGTACAGGTGAACACTGAAGCTTTCTTT
TRBJ1-1 | TRBV6-5 | - | 15 | - | CASTGVQGRDTEAFF | TGTGCCAGCACTGGGGTACAGGGTAGGGACACTGAAGCTTTCTTT
TRBJ2-7 | TRBV19 | once | 13 | - | CASSLSLEGEQYF | TGTGCCAGTAGTTTATCCTTAGAGGGCGAGCAGTACTTC
TRBJ2-7 | TRBV10-3 | - | 11 | - | CAINGGREQYF | TGTGCCATCAACGGGGGTCGCGAGCAGTACTTC
TRBJ2-3 | TRBV4-3 | once | 15 | - | CASSQGTLPTDTQYF | TGCGCCAGCAGCCAAGGGACTCTACCAACAGATACGCAGTATTTT
TRBJ1-1 | TRBV27 | - | 14 | - | CASREPSMNTEAFF | TGTGCCAGCAGGGAGCCGTCCATGAACACTGAAGCTTTCTTT
TRBJ2-2 | TRBV10-1 | - | 14 | - | CASSVDYNTGELFF | TGCGCCAGCAGTGTGGACTATAACACCGGGGAGCTGTTTTTT
TRBJ2-7 | TRBV30 | - | 13 | - | CAWSSGVPYEQYF | TGTGCCTGGAGTTCAGGGGTTCCTTACGAGCAGTACTTC
TRBJ1-1 | TRBV28 | few | 16 | - | CASSLAAGPMNTEAFF | TGTGCCAGCAGTTTAGCGGCAGGGCCAATGAACACTGAAGCTTTCTTT
TRBJ1-2 | TRBV19 | few | 13 | - | CASSIGRNYGYTF | TGTGCCAGTAGTATAGGTCGGAACTATGGCTACACCTTC
TRBJ2-1 | TRBV5-1 | - | 16 | TRBD2 | CASSLAAGGPTNEQFF | TGCGCCAGCAGCTTGGCGGCGGGGGGCCCCACCAATGAGCAGTTCTTC
TRBJ1-2 | TRBV27 | - | 14 | - | CASSSPGPYYGYTF | TGTGCCAGCAGTTCCCCAGGGCCATACTATGGCTACACCTTC
TRBJ2-6 | TRBV9 | - | 18 | - | CASSVGAQGGSGANVLTF | TGTGCCAGCAGCGTAGGGGCCCAGGGGGGTTCTGGGGCCAACGTCCTGACTTTC
TRBJ1-5 | TRBV6-1 | - | 16 | - | CASSEGRGRSNQPQHF | TGTGCCAGCAGTGAAGGCAGGGGAAGGAGCAATCAGCCCCAGCATTTT
TRBJ1-4 | TRBV6-2/TRBV6-3 | once | 15 | TRBD1 | CASSSGGTGDEKLFF | TGTGCCAGCAGTTCAGGGGGGACAGGGGATGAAAAACTGTTTTTT
TRBJ2-1 | TRBV29-1 | - | 15 | TRBD2 | CSVDQTSGGANEQFF | TGCAGCGTTGACCAGACTAGCGGGGGGGCCAATGAGCAGTTCTTC
TRBJ1-4 | TRBV5-1 | - | 14 | TRBD1 | CASSQGALNEKLFF | TGCGCCAGCAGCCAGGGGGCTCTTAATGAAAAACTGTTTTTT
TRBJ1-1 | TRBV12-3/TRBV12-4 | - | 13 | - | CASSLTGNTEAFF | TGTGCCAGCAGTTTGACAGGGAACACTGAAGCTTTCTTT
TRBJ2-4 | TRBV7-8 | - | 15 | - | CASSLGTRSKNIQYF | TGTGCCAGCAGCTTAGGAACGAGATCCAAAAACATTCAGTACTTC
TRBJ1-1 | TRBV30 | - | 14 | - | CAWATTGWNTEAFF | TGTGCCTGGGCCACGACAGGATGGAACACTGAAGCTTTCTTT
TRBJ2-5 | TRBV7-8 | - | 14 | - | CAAGRGSYQETQYF | TGTGCCGCCGGTCGGGGGTCGTACCAAGAGACCCAGTACTTC
TRBJ1-2 | TRBV4-3 | - | 14 | TRBD1 | CASSQGTTGAGYTF | TGCGCCAGCAGCCAAGGTACAACAGGGGCTGGCTACACCTTC
TRBJ2-7 | TRBV6-5 | - | 12 | - | CASSRDSYEQYF | TGTGCCAGCAGCAGAGACAGCTACGAGCAGTACTTC
TRBJ2-7 | TRBV11-2 | few | 14 | TRBD1 | CASSFPDRGREQYF | TGTGCCAGCAGCTTTCCGGACAGGGGGCGCGAGCAGTACTTC
TRBJ1-2 | TRBV7-2 | few | 14 | - | CASSYTGLNYGYTF | TGTGCCAGCAGCTACACAGGGTTGAACTATGGCTACACCTTC
TRBJ2-1 | TRBV5-5 | few | 15 | - | CASSLLSVAGNEQFF | TGTGCCAGCAGCTTGTTATCCGTGGCAGGCAATGAGCAGTTCTTC
TRBJ1-6 | TRBV5-1 | - | 15 | TRBD1 | CASSLSGTGSSPLHF | TGCGCCAGCAGCTTATCCGGGACAGGGTCCTCACCCCTCCACTTT
TRBJ2-3 | TRBV21-1 | - | 15 | - | CASSIKGASTDTQYF | TGTGCCAGCAGCATCAAGGGGGCGAGCACAGATACGCAGTATTTT
TRBJ2-3 | TRBV6-5 | - | 14 | TRBD2 | CASSYGTNAPTQYF | TGTGCCAGCAGTTACGGGACTAATGCCCCTACGCAGTATTTT